This is a list of T cell receptor beta chains from one sample in a study of response to subunit inactivated influenza vaccine. Via MiXCR, TCRdb re-called the RT-PCR reads, giving one row per CDR3 protein. The data show 650,000 to 800,000 distinct CDR3 sequences, around 18% seen once. Material: PBMCs from blood, obtained around 5 days after vaccination. All receptors come from a man aged 45-65 years who received an inactivated influenza vaccine. Both conserved end residues are trimmed from each CDR3. Only part of the rows carry a size: once, few, many, or a class if the clone is expanded.

V | length | size | CDR3
TRBV5-1 | 14 | NA | ASSPRAGAITGELF
TRBV3-1 | 12 | NA | ASSQVPDRYEQY
TRBV6-5 | 12 | few | ASSYEASTDTQY
TRBV27 | 11 | NA | GSSSASVYGYT
TRBV6-5 | 14 | once | ASSFKEGVITGELF
TRBV29-1 | 10 | NA | SVDGSQETQY
TRBV27 | 14 | NA | ASSPVGGTGLYEQY
TRBV6-1 | 13 | NA | ASREYSRSSYEQY
TRBV10-3 | 14 | few | AISQRGSNSRDEQF
TRBV7-9 | 13 | few | ASSLKTVMNTEAF
TRBV11-1 | 12 | few | ASSLFNLNTEAF
TRBV5-1 | 14 | NA | ASSSTGQGTNSPLH
TRBV11-2 | 13 | NA | ASRRTGLAFNEQF
TRBV27 | 13 | few | ASSASDPTVWEQY
TRBV7-2 | 13 | NA | ASSLAGAGLYEQY
TRBV12-3/TRBV12-4 | 11 | many | ASSLQANTEAF
TRBV28 | 14 | NA | ASSLMTGTPQETQY
TRBV24-1 | 11 | few | ATRPGEFGELF
TRBV20-1 | 13 | many | SARDQVRRPNEQF
TRBV20-1 | 11 | NA | SARDAQGQPQH
TRBV6-1 | 12 | few | ASSEGDSREKLF
TRBV7-2 | 11 | few | ASSFANANGYT
TRBV12-3/TRBV12-4 | 10 | NA | ASSFNNEKLF
TRBV29-1 | 10 | few | SVEIHFYGYT
TRBV5-1 | 13 | NA | ASSLAGRDTGELF
TRBV18 | 16 | many | ASSDPTSAQGSYNEQF
TRBV20-1 | 14 | many | SAPSRSGRFGNEQF
TRBV6-6 | 11 | NA | AGSLRGNNEQF
TRBV5-1 | 14 | NA | ASSLASRGLSAEQY
TRBV14 | 11 | NA | ASSHRDSDTQY
TRBV5-1 | 15 | NA | ASSLWETGSRSYEQY
TRBV20-1 | 12 | NA | SAKVGSGNYEQY
TRBV20-1 | 12 | NA | SAADHSSTDTQY
TRBV28 | 14 | few | ASSPTGLAEAYEQY
TRBV6-2/TRBV6-3 | 11 | NA | ASKWGDHGEQY
TRBV6-5 | 14 | few | ASSYSGLAAYNEQF
TRBV7-2 | 13 | few | ASSKEQGNTDTQY
TRBV29-1 | 13 | once | IVEDWDRGIETQY
TRBV12-3/TRBV12-4 | 11 | few | ASSAGTGVEQF
TRBV6-6 | 11 | few | ASSREPQETQY
TRBV2 | 13 | NA | ASSDPRSGANVLT
TRBV29-1 | 12 | many | SVADRVNTGELF
TRBV20-1 | 14 | NA | SARRTGGSYNSPLH